The 13 T cell receptor beta chains given below trace back to one sample, sequenced in a study of T-cell memory formation after mild COVID-19. Each CDR3 protein is one row after TCRdb ran MiXCR on the 5' RACE reads. The sample holds 300,000 to 400,000 distinct CDR3 sequences; 13% to 15% are singletons and the top ten take about 22%. Source material: PBMCs or a T cell subset sorted from them (not recorded which). Receptors originate from a man aged 18 to 35 who had mild COVID-19 (a few samples of this study predate the infection). Cell type and time point are not known.

Only a few counts were recorded for this clonotype. This sequence joins TRBV6-2 or TRBV6-3 and TRBJ1-1; unclear D gene. V was pared by 4 bases and J by 8 bases, with 11 bases between. The CDR3 consists of 12 residues. CDR1 MNHEY and CDR2 SVGEGT come from the germline V gene. CDR3 residues: CASSFGIGEAFF. The CDR3 bases are TGTGCCAGCAGTTTTGGTATTGGGGAAGCTTTCTTT.

V is TRBV29-1 and J is TRBJ2-3, with D possibly being TRBD1 (6 bases). Germline CDR1 is SQVTM and CDR2 is ANQGSEA. V was clipped by 7 bases and J by 1 base, with 15 bases between them. The CDR3 loop spans 14 amino acids. CDR3 protein: CSATGWARTDTQYF. The CDR3 DNA sequence: TGCAGCGCCACAGGGTGGGCCCGCACAGATACGCAGTATTTT.

This clonotype has a handful of counts. CDR3 sequence: CASSAREWPYEQYV. Written as DNA, the CDR3 is TGTGCCAGCAGTGCGCGGGAGTGGCCCTACGAGCAGTACGTC. The V call is TRBV27, the J call TRBJ2-7; 7 bases line up with TRBD2. V was clipped by 5 bases and J by 2 bases; unmatched bases: 6. The CDR3 totals 14 residues. Germline-derived CDR1 and CDR2 are MNHEY and SMNVEV (reference sequence).

This clonotype was detected many times. This sequence joins TRBV13 and TRBJ2-5, with D perhaps TRBD2 (5 bases). The CDR3 consists of 14 residues. CDR1 is PRHDT, CDR2 FYEKMQ, per germline (reference sequence). V dropped 7 bases and J dropped 4 bases, with 16 bases sitting between them. The CDR3 is CASTPWAGGETQYF. DNA of the CDR3: TGTGCCAGCACCCCGTGGGCTGGAGGAGAGACCCAGTACTTC.

V is TRBV5-1 and J is TRBJ2-6; D unclear. Trimming shortened V by 4 bases and J by 4 bases, and 6 bases separated the two germline ends. The CDR3 totals 13 residues. Germline V gives CDR1 SGHRS, CDR2 YFSETQ. The DNA for the CDR3 is TGCGCCAGCAGCGGTCTAGGGGCCAACGTCCTGACTTTC. This gives the protein CASSGLGANVLTF.

The V and J genes are TRBV7-9 and TRBJ1-5; D not resolved. The germline V gene has CDR1 SEHNR and CDR2 FQNEAQ (reference sequence). Trimming shortened V by 1 base and J by 5 bases, and 12 bases separated the two germline ends. The CDR3 covers 15 residues. The CDR3 DNA is TGTGCCAGCAGCTTAGGGTCCGCGGGAGATCAGCCCCAGCATTTT. Its protein is CASSLGSAGDQPQHF.

The chain recombines TRBV10-3 with TRBJ2-2; possibly TRBD1 for D (5 bases). Trimming took 4 bases from V and 6 from J, leaving 12 bases between them. CDR1 ENHRY and CDR2 SYGVKD come from the germline V gene. The CDR3 spans 14 residues. CDR3 DNA sequence: TGTGCCATCAGTGCCCGGACACCTCCCGGGGAGCTGTTTTTT. This encodes CAISARTPPGELFF.

This clonotype was seen a few times. The genes are TRBV6-2 or TRBV6-3 and TRBJ2-1; tentative D call: TRBD2 (6 bases). Germline CDR1 reads MNHEY; CDR2 reads SVGEGT. Trimming removed 6 bases from V and 9 bases from J, with 21 bases in between. The CDR3 has 15 amino acids. The CDR3 DNA reads as TGTGCCAGCAGCCAACAGGAACGACCAGCGGGTGAGCAGTTCTTC. Translating gives CASSQQERPAGEQFF.

The chain links TRBV20-1 to TRBJ1-2, with no clear D. Germline V lookup: CDR1 DFQATT, CDR2 SNEGSKA (reference sequence). V was pared by 5 bases and J by 0 bases, with 16 bases between. This CDR3 comprises 15 residues. The CDR3 here is CSAALFGEANYGYTF. CDR3 DNA sequence: TGCAGTGCTGCTTTATTTGGCGAAGCTAACTATGGCTACACCTTC.

This chain connects TRBV20-1 to TRBJ2-7; tentatively, D is TRBD1 (6 bases). The germline gives CDR1 DFQATT, CDR2 SNEGSKA (reference sequence). The CDR3 length is 13 residues. V was pared by 1 base and J by 3 bases, with 10 bases between. The CDR3 DNA reads TGCAGTGCTAGAGCCCGACAGGACTACGAGCAGTACGTC. This encodes CSARARQDYEQYV.

This clonotype was seen ten or more times. CDR3 protein: CASTGPGLKTDTQYF. In DNA, the CDR3 is TGTGCCAGCACCGGACCGGGACTAAAGACAGATACGCAGTATTTT. This sequence joins TRBV7-9 and TRBJ2-3; 7 positions match TRBD2. The germline V gene has CDR1 SEHNR and CDR2 FQNEAQ (reference sequence). CDR3 length equals 15 residues. V shed 7 bases, J shed 3 bases, and the junction held 10 bases outside the gene matches. The variable domain in full, completed from reference TRBV7-9 and TRBJ2-3, reads DTGVSQNPRHKITKRGQNVTFRCDPISEHNRLYWYRQTLGQGPEFLTYFQNEAQLEKSRLLSDRFSAERPKGSFSTLEIQRTEQGDSAMYLCASTGPGLKTDTQYFGPGTRLTVL.

This clonotype was seen a handful of times. This chain joins TRBV7-2 and TRBJ2-7, with D uncertain. V lost 1 base and J lost 0, with 7 bases in between. CDR1 is SGHTA and CDR2 is FQGNSA in the germline V gene. The CDR3 length is 14 residues. CDR3 sequence (DNA): TGTGCCAGCAGCTTAGGCGCCGGCTCCTACGAGCAGTACGTC. Encoded protein: CASSLGAGSYEQYV.

V is TRBV14 and J is TRBJ2-1; D remains unclear. Between the trimmed V and J ends, which lost 4 bases and 8 bases, there was a span of 9 bases. In germline, CDR1 is SGHDN, CDR2 FVKESK. The CDR3 is 12 residues long. The CDR3 loop reads CASSLQTDEQFF. CDR3 nucleotide sequence: TGTGCCAGCAGCCTACAAACCGATGAGCAGTTCTTC.